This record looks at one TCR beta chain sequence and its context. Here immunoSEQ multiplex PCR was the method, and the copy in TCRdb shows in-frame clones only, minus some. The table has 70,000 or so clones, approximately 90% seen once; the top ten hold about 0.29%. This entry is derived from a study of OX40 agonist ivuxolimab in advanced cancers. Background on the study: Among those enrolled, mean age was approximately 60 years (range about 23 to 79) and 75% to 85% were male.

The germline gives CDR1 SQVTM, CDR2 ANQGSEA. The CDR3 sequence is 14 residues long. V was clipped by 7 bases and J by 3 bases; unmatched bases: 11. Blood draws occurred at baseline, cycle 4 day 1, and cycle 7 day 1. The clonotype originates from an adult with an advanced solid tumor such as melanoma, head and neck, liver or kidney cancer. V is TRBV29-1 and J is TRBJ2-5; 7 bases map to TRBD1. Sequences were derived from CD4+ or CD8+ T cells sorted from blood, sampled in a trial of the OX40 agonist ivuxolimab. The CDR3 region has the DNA TGCAGCGGGGCAGCTTGGACAGGCGAAGAGACCCAGTACTTC. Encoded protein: CSGAAWTGEETQYF.